The 26 T cell receptor beta chains below come from one sample, sequenced in a study of somatic mutations in cytotoxic T cells in rheumatoid arthritis. Assay: immunoSEQ multiplex PCR; the TCRdb copy retains only in-frame clones and omits some. The sample has 20,000 to 25,000 clones; approximately 78% are singletons. Sequenced input: CD8+ T cells sorted from blood. These receptors were taken from an adult with rheumatoid arthritis.

This chain joins TRBV2 and TRBJ2-7; no reliable D call. The CDR3 length is 13 residues. Germline assignment: CDR1 SNHLY and CDR2 FYNNEI. Trimming took 1 base from V and 3 from J, leaving 7 bases between them. This chain's CDR3 is CASSEGPGYEQYF. DNA for the CDR3: TGTGCCAGCAGTGAAGGGCCAGGCTACGAGCAGTACTTC.

The chain links TRBV27 to TRBJ2-4; D not resolved. The CDR3 runs 14 residues. The V and J ends lost 2 bases and 2 bases respectively, with 7 bases between them. The germline gives CDR1 MNHEY, CDR2 SMNVEV (reference sequence). The CDR3 loop is CASSLGVPKNIQYF. The CDR3 DNA reads TGTGCCAGCAGTTTAGGGGTTCCCAAAAACATTCAGTACTTC.

In this sample, this clone is medium-sized. V and J are TRBV11-2 and TRBJ2-2; perhaps TRBD1 as D (6 bases). The CDR3 loop spans 15 amino acids. Trimming took 8 bases from V and 1 from J, leaving 14 bases between them. CDR1 and CDR2 (germline): SGHAT, FQNNGV. CDR3 sequence: CASVGEGGNTGELFF. The CDR3 bases are TGTGCCAGCGTGGGGGAAGGGGGGAACACCGGGGAGCTGTTTTTT. The full variable domain, with the rest looked up from reference TRBV11-2 and TRBJ2-2, is EAGVAQSPRYKIIEKRQSVAFWCNPISGHATLYWYQQILGQGPKLLIQFQNNGVVDDSQLPKDRFSAERLKGVDSTLKIQPAKLEDSAVYLCASVGEGGNTGELFFGEGSRLTVL.

The chain uses TRBV4-1 and TRBJ1-5; a possible D gene is TRBD1 (5 bases). Trimming shortened V by 0 bases and J by 4 bases, and 13 bases separated the two germline ends. The V gene's germline CDR1 is MGHRA and CDR2 YSYEKL. The CDR3 contains 16 residues. This chain's CDR3 is CASSQDEGLGNQPQHF. Here the CDR3 DNA reads TGCGCCAGCAGCCAAGACGAGGGGTTGGGGAATCAGCCCCAGCATTTT.

V gene TRBV28 combines with J gene TRBJ1-6, with 7 bases matching TRBD1. The CDR3 runs 17 residues. V was clipped by 5 bases and J by 7 bases; unmatched bases: 14. CDR1 and CDR2 from the germline V gene are MDHEN and SYDVKM. The CDR3 reads CASSLPAPGGSNSPLHF. The CDR3 bases are TGTGCCAGCAGTCTACCCGCACCAGGGGGTTCGAATTCACCCCTCCACTTT.

The genes are TRBV6-5 and TRBJ1-2, with no clear D. The germline V and J ends were trimmed by 2 bases and 0 bases, with 7 bases remaining between them. The CDR3 consists of 14 residues. Germline V gives CDR1 MNHEY, CDR2 SVGAGI. The CDR3 region is CASSYTESNYGYTF. The CDR3 coding sequence is TGTGCCAGCAGTTACACAGAGTCTAACTATGGCTACACCTTC.

The V and J genes are TRBV5-1 and TRBJ2-7, with D possibly TRBD2 on 6 matching bases. Germline CDR1 and CDR2: SGHRS and YFSETQ. The CDR3 spans 14 residues. V gave up 3 bases and J gave up 3 bases, with 13 bases separating them. The CDR3 nucleotides are TGCGCCAGCAGCTGGGGACTGGAGCTCTACGAGCAGTACTTC. Protein: CASSWGLELYEQYF.

The CDR3 DNA reads TGTGCCAGCAGCTTGTCAGGGACCGGGCAGCCCCAGCATTTT. It encodes CASSLSGTGQPQHF. The V call is TRBV5-5, the J call TRBJ1-5; maybe TRBD1 (5 bases). The CDR3 extends over 14 amino acids. Trimming cost V 1 base and J 7 bases, with 12 bases left between them. Germline lookup yields CDR1 SGHKS and CDR2 YYEKEE (reference sequence).

This clone was detected only a few times. CDR3 residues: CASSPRAQGQHGYTF. The CDR3 DNA is TGTGCCAGCTCACCAAGGGCCCAGGGACAGCATGGCTACACCTTC. This chain joins TRBV18 and TRBJ1-2, with TRBD1 matching 7 bases. CDR1 KGHSH and CDR2 LQKENI come from the germline V gene. The J segment lost 6 bases and the V segment lost 2 bases, leaving 9 bases of the junction unmatched. The length of the CDR3 is 15 residues.

The CDR3 sequence: CASSLPPWRGGADTQYF. CDR3 in DNA: TGTGCCAGCAGTTTACCTCCCTGGCGGGGGGGTGCAGATACGCAGTATTTT. The chain is built from TRBV27 and TRBJ2-3, with 9 bases matching TRBD2. Germline trimming cut 2 bases from V and 4 bases from J; bases unmatched to any gene: 10. In germline, CDR1 is MNHEY, CDR2 SMNVEV (reference sequence). The CDR3 has 17 residues.

In DNA form, the CDR3 reads TGCGCCAGCAGCTTGGCCAGGGAGGGGGCTAACTATGGCTACACCTTC. This sequence encodes CASSLAREGANYGYTF. The V and J genes are TRBV5-1 and TRBJ1-2; TRBD1 is a possible D gene (6 bases). Germline V gives CDR1 SGHRS, CDR2 YFSETQ. The CDR3 consists of 16 residues. Trimming took off 0 bases at V and 0 bases at J, with 12 bases between the two ends.

The chain has TRBV4-1 and TRBJ2-7, with 8 bases fitting TRBD1. Germline CDR1 reads MGHRA; CDR2 reads YSYEKL. CDR3 length: 15 residues. Trimming took 1 base from V and 5 from J; bases not matched to a gene: 7. The CDR3 protein is CASSQATGAPHEQYF. The DNA of the CDR3 is TGCGCCAGCAGCCAAGCGACAGGGGCGCCCCACGAGCAGTACTTC.

This clone was picked up one time. The chain has TRBV9 and TRBJ1-6; no clear D. Trimming removed 4 bases from V and 0 bases from J, with 11 bases in between. The CDR3 runs 16 residues. The germline gives CDR1 SGDLS, CDR2 YYNGEE. The CDR3, as DNA: TGTGCCAGCAGCCCGAATCGGGGCTCCTATAATTCACCCCTCCACTTT. Protein sequence: CASSPNRGSYNSPLHF.

This chain links TRBV10-3 with TRBJ1-3; TRBD1 agrees at 7 bases. This CDR3 is 14 amino acids long. Germline CDR1 reads ENHRY; CDR2 reads SYGVKD. With V trimmed by 7 bases and J by 1 base, 4 bases remained unmatched. The CDR3 DNA is TGTGCCATCAACGAACAGGGGTCTGGAAACACCATATATTTT. It translates to CAINEQGSGNTIYF.

The rearrangement joins TRBV30 to TRBJ2-3; 10 nucleotides align to TRBD2. This CDR3 has 19 residues. J lost 0 bases, V lost 5 bases, and 17 bases had no gene match. CDR1 is GTSNPN, CDR2 SVGIG, per germline (reference sequence). CDR3 in amino acids: CAWGPRLAGDSNSTDTQYF. For the CDR3, the DNA is TGTGCCTGGGGCCCCCGTCTAGCGGGAGACTCTAATAGCACAGATACGCAGTATTTT.

This chain links TRBV4-1 with TRBJ2-2, with 14 bases aligning to TRBD2. This CDR3 has 19 residues. Losses at the gene ends were 2 bases for V and 4 bases for J; bases not matched to a gene: 9. CDR1 MGHRA and CDR2 YSYEKL come from the germline V gene. The chain's CDR3 is CASSQPGLAGGTGTGELFF. DNA of the CDR3: TGCGCCAGCAGCCAACCCGGACTAGCGGGGGGCACGGGCACCGGGGAGCTGTTTTTT.

The chain employs TRBV6-5 and TRBJ2-1; a possible D gene is TRBD2 (6 bases). The CDR3 spans 13 residues. Germline values: CDR1 MNHEY, CDR2 SVGAGI. V lost 5 bases and J lost 10, with 15 bases in between. CDR3 residues: CASSPVAGREQFF. The CDR3 DNA reads TGTGCCAGCAGTCCAGTTGCGGGACGCGAGCAGTTCTTC.

The chain carries TRBV9 and TRBJ2-2, with D tentatively TRBD2 (5 bases). The germline CDR1 and CDR2 sequences are SGDLS and YYNGEE. The length of the CDR3 is 16 residues. V lost 1 base to trimming and J lost 3 bases, with 13 bases between them. This CDR3 is CASSVTSSGHTGELFF. CDR3 DNA sequence: TGTGCCAGCAGCGTAACCTCCAGCGGTCACACCGGGGAGCTGTTTTTT.

V usage is TRBV4-2 and J usage is TRBJ1-6; D unclear. V dropped 4 bases and J dropped 0 bases, with 25 bases sitting between them. The CDR3 loop spans 21 amino acids. The germline CDR1 and CDR2 sequences are LGHNA and YNFKEQ. In nucleotides, the CDR3 is TGTGCCAGCAGCCCCATTGCCGTTATAATTGCCTCAAGCTCCTATAATTCACCCCTCCACTTT. Protein: CASSPIAVIIASSSYNSPLHF.

In DNA form, the CDR3 reads TGTGCCAGCCATCCCCCGGGACAGGGGATTCTGTTTGCGACTGAAGCTTTCTTT. Encoded protein: CASHPPGQGILFATEAFF. The chain recombines TRBV13 with TRBJ1-1; 10 bases are shared with TRBD1. The germline CDR1 and CDR2 sequences are PRHDT and FYEKMQ (reference sequence). CDR3 size: 18 residues. V lost 8 bases and J lost 5; bases outside the gene matches: 20.

This chain uses TRBV10-3 with TRBJ2-5; D is possibly TRBD1 or TRBD2 (5 bases each). The J call is uncertain, as TRBJ2-7 better fits the DNA end. The germline CDR1 and CDR2 sequences are ENHRY and SYGVKD. The CDR3 loop spans 13 amino acids. The DNA of the CDR3 is TGTGCCATCAGTGAGGGGGGATCAGGCGAGCAGTACTTC. Encoded protein: CAISEGGSGEQYF.

The chain is built from TRBV19 and TRBJ1-1, with TRBD1 identical over 11 bases. CDR3 length: 15 residues. CDR1 is LNHDA, CDR2 SQIVND, per germline (reference sequence). V dropped 3 bases and J dropped 4; count of bases not matched to a gene: 4. In nucleotides, the CDR3 is TGTGCCAGTAGTATCGGACAGGGGGCCATCACTGAAGCTTTCTTT. Its protein product is CASSIGQGAITEAFF.

The chain uses TRBV18 and TRBJ1-3; D is uncertain. The CDR3 spans 15 residues. The germline V gene has CDR1 KGHSH and CDR2 LQKENI. V was pared by 3 bases and J by 0 bases, with 9 bases between. The CDR3 region is CASSPRLGSGNTIYF. In nucleotides, the CDR3 is TGTGCCAGCTCACCGCGCCTGGGCTCTGGAAACACCATATATTTT.

V is TRBV5-6 and J is TRBJ2-7, with a tentative D call TRBD1 (6 bases). Germline V gene data show CDR1 as SGHDT and CDR2 as YYEEEE. Trimming removed 4 bases from V and 5 bases from J, with 16 bases in between. The CDR3 covers 14 residues. The CDR3 DNA reads as TGTGCCAGCAGCCCCGGGCTCAGGGGCAACGAGCAGTACTTC. It specifies CASSPGLRGNEQYF.

This chain uses TRBV25-1 with TRBJ2-1; D remains unclear. CDR1 and CDR2 (germline): MGHDK, SYGVNS. This CDR3 spans 12 amino acids. The V and J ends lost 8 bases and 3 bases respectively, with 8 bases between them. The CDR3 sequence is CASAPNYNEQFF. CDR3 sequence (DNA): TGTGCCAGCGCACCTAACTACAATGAGCAGTTCTTC.

The rearrangement links TRBV7-3 to TRBJ2-1, with 12 positions matching TRBD1. CDR1 is SGHTA and CDR2 is FQGTGA in the germline V gene. V lost 6 bases, J lost 7 bases, and 7 bases stayed unmatched. The CDR3 extends over 15 amino acids. The CDR3 protein is CASSQPGQGANEQFF. CDR3 DNA sequence: TGTGCCAGCAGTCAGCCGGGACAGGGGGCTAATGAGCAGTTCTTC.